This record looks at one T cell receptor beta chain sequence and its context. Antigen specificity is unknown. Some second doses came at about 4 weeks and others at about 12 weeks; these were pooled. The CDR3 covers 14 residues. Per germline, CDR1 SQVTM and CDR2 ANQGSEA. The trim removed 6 bases at V and 7 bases at J, leaving 11 bases unmatched. Clones were read by immunoSEQ multiplex PCR, and TCRdb kept only the in-frame ones, dropping some. The table shows 250,000 to 300,000 clones, with about 94% occurring only once. This record comes from a study of T cell responses to AZD1222 COVID-19 vaccine. Study observations and caveats: White British donors predominated, females outnumbered males, and clonal diversity was possibly underestimated. Spike-specific TCR breadth and depth rose after two AZD1222 doses. CD4 TCRs covered the whole spike, strongest at regions 160-218 and 743-854.

The sequence derives from an adult who received the AZD1222 COVID-19 vaccine. The specimen was peripheral blood, collected 28 days after the second AZD1222 dose. J is TRBJ1-4 and V is TRBV29-1; 7 bases fit TRBD1. The CDR3: CSVQAGTVTEKLFF. The CDR3 DNA reads as TGCAGCGTCCAGGCGGGGACAGTAACTGAAAAACTGTTTTTT. Supplemented by reference TRBV29-1 and TRBJ1-4, the full variable domain reads SAVISQKPSRDICQRGTSLTIQCQVDSQVTMMFWYRQQPGQSLTLIATANQGSEATYESGFVIDKFPISRPNLTFSTLTVSNMSPEDSSIYLCSVQAGTVTEKLFFGSGTQLSVL.